The 27 T cell receptor beta chains listed next were all sequenced from one sample in a study of chemoradiotherapy in HPV16-positive cancers. Measured with immunoSEQ multiplex PCR; TCRdb has only the in-frame clones, and not every one. Among 20,000 to 30,000 clones listed, 94% were seen once. Sample collection occurred from a patient who underwent chemoradiotherapy. These receptors all stem from a human donor with HPV-associated anogenital cancer.

The CDR3 DNA reads as TGTGCCAGCAACTGGGGAAGATTGAGGGATGAGCAGTTCTTC. Protein product: CASNWGRLRDEQFF. This rearrangement joins TRBV6-1 to TRBJ2-1, with a weak D call TRBD2 (5 bases). Trimming removed 7 bases from V and 8 bases from J, with 18 bases in between. The CDR3 loop spans 14 amino acids. From germline, CDR1 is MNHNS and CDR2 SASEGT.

The V gene is TRBV28, the J gene TRBJ2-2, with 9 bases lining up with TRBD2. Trimming took 5 bases from V and 2 from J; bases not matched to a gene: 6. This CDR3 has 16 amino acids. The germline V gene has CDR1 MDHEN and CDR2 SYDVKM. The CDR3 reads CASSLWREGNTGELFF. CDR3 sequence (DNA): TGTGCCAGCAGTCTCTGGCGGGAGGGAAACACCGGGGAGCTGTTTTTT.

This chain links TRBV5-1 with TRBJ1-1, with D perhaps TRBD1 (5 bases). With 7 bases removed from V and 1 base from J, the gap between germline ends came to 11 bases. The CDR3 is 13 amino acids. CDR1 SGHRS and CDR2 YFSETQ come from the germline V gene. CDR3 sequence (DNA): TGCGCCAGCGGGCAGGGCTCGAACACTGAAGCTTTCTTT. Protein sequence: CASGQGSNTEAFF.

This clone was observed once. This chain links TRBV7-9 with TRBJ1-1; 7 nucleotides match TRBD1. V trimming: 4 bases; J trimming: 4 bases; junction bases outside the gene matches: 9. CDR3 length: 15 residues. From germline, CDR1 is SEHNR and CDR2 FQNEAQ (reference sequence). In DNA form, the CDR3 reads TGTGCCAGCAGCTCCACCGACAGGGCGGCCACTGAAGCTTTCTTT. Encoded protein: CASSSTDRAATEAFF.

This sequence joins TRBV11-3 and TRBJ1-1, with D unclear. The V and J ends lost 3 bases and 1 base respectively, with 6 bases between them. CDR1 SGHNT and CDR2 YENEEA come from the germline V gene. This CDR3 is built from 13 residues. The CDR3 region is CASSLERNTEAFF. The CDR3 DNA reads as TGTGCCAGCAGCTTGGAAAGGAACACTGAAGCTTTCTTT.

The rearrangement joins TRBV5-1 to TRBJ2-1; tentative D call: TRBD2 (5 bases). V lost 2 bases, J lost 0 bases, and 15 bases lay in between. This CDR3 region has 17 residues. The V gene's germline CDR1 is SGHRS and CDR2 YFSETQ. The CDR3 coding sequence is TGCGCCAGCAGCTTTGGACTCCAACCCAACTCCTACAATGAGCAGTTCTTC. Residues: CASSFGLQPNSYNEQFF.

This chain joins TRBV30 and TRBJ2-3, with D maybe TRBD1 (5 bases). Trimming cost V 7 bases and J 3 bases, with 26 bases left between them. The CDR3 contains 17 residues. The germline V gene has CDR1 GTSNPN and CDR2 SVGIG (reference sequence). As DNA, the CDR3 is TGTGCCTCCCTTTTTCCGTTTTCGGCTAAGGGGACAGATACGCAGTATTTT. Translating it yields CASLFPFSAKGTDTQYF.

The chain is built from TRBV9 and TRBJ2-3; 9 positions agree with TRBD1. There are 14 residues in the CDR3. The germline CDR1 and CDR2 sequences are SGDLS and YYNGEE. V lost 6 bases, J lost 5 bases, and 7 bases stayed unmatched. This CDR3 reads CASNRGQGKDTQYF. Written as DNA, the CDR3 is TGTGCCAGCAACAGGGGGCAGGGGAAAGATACGCAGTATTTT.

This chain uses TRBV11-3 with TRBJ2-1; tentatively, D is TRBD1 (5 bases). Germline CDR1 is SGHNT and CDR2 is YENEEA. The CDR3 sequence is 15 residues long. Trimming cost V 0 bases and J 9 bases, with 15 bases left between them. The CDR3 bases are TGTGCCAGCAGCTTAGATGGCTCGGCTAGGGGTGAGCAGTTCTTC. It encodes CASSLDGSARGEQFF. Using reference TRBV11-3 and TRBJ2-1 for the parts outside the CDR3, the full variable domain is EAGVVQSPRYKIIEKKQPVAFWCNPISGHNTLYWYLQNLGQGPELLIRYENEEAVDDSQLPKDRFSAERLKGVDSTLKIQPAELGDSAVYLCASSLDGSARGEQFFGPGTRLTVL.

The rearrangement uses TRBV6-1 and TRBJ1-1, with TRBD1 matching 8 bases. Germline lookup yields CDR1 MNHNS and CDR2 SASEGT. V lost 3 bases, J lost 6 bases, and 9 bases stayed unmatched. This CDR3 is 15 amino acids long. The CDR3 DNA follows: TGTGCCAGCAGTGAGCCGCGGACAGGGAAGGCTGAAGCTTTCTTT. Protein product: CASSEPRTGKAEAFF.

This chain joins TRBV18 and TRBJ1-4, with 8 bases matching TRBD1. Per the germline V gene, CDR1 is KGHSH and CDR2 is LQKENI. The CDR3 extends over 14 amino acids. V was clipped by 3 bases and J by 6 bases; unmatched bases: 3. CDR3 residues: CASSPQGADEKLFF. CDR3 in DNA: TGTGCCAGCTCACCCCAGGGGGCGGATGAAAAACTGTTTTTT.

The chain links TRBV29-1 to TRBJ1-1; D gene ambiguous. The germline CDR1 and CDR2 sequences are SQVTM and ANQGSEA. Trimming cost V 4 bases and J 7 bases, with 16 bases left between them. CDR3 size: 13 residues. The CDR3 DNA follows: TGCAGCGTTGGCCTCCTTCCGACCAGTGAAGCTTTCTTT. Amino acids: CSVGLLPTSEAFF.

The chain couples TRBV27 to TRBJ2-5, with 11 bases lining up with TRBD1. J was trimmed by 5 bases and V by 3 bases; bases with no gene match: 5. Per germline, CDR1 MNHEY and CDR2 SMNVEV (reference sequence). The CDR3 extends over 15 amino acids. In DNA, the CDR3 is TGTGCCAGCAGTTTTCTCGGACAGGGGGCGGAGACCCAGTACTTC. Translating gives CASSFLGQGAETQYF.

The chain has TRBV2 and TRBJ2-7, with D perhaps matching TRBD2 (6 bases). The CDR3 spans 14 residues. V lost 7 bases, J lost 5 bases, and 18 bases lay in between. Germline V gene lookup returns CDR1 SNHLY and CDR2 FYNNEI. CDR3 sequence reads: CASTPRRGNHEQYF. CDR3 nucleotide sequence: TGTGCCAGCACCCCGCGCCGGGGGAACCACGAGCAGTACTTC.

In its sample, this clone was seen once. Here the CDR3 reads CASQMNGDTQYF. The CDR3 DNA is TGTGCCAGCCAGATGAATGGGGATACGCAGTATTTT. This sequence joins TRBV19 and TRBJ2-3; D is uncertain. The CDR3 is 12 residues long. Germline V gives CDR1 LNHDA, CDR2 SQIVND (reference sequence). Trimming removed 9 bases from V and 6 bases from J, with 13 bases in between.

The chain combines TRBV4-3 with TRBJ2-7; D may be TRBD1 or TRBD2 (5 bases each). The CDR3 runs to 15 residues. Germline CDR1 is LGHNA and CDR2 is YSLEER. Trimming shortened V by 0 bases and J by 5 bases, and 14 bases separated the two germline ends. In nucleotides, the CDR3 is TGCGCCAGCAGCCAAGAACGAGCGAGGGGAAACGAGCAGTACTTC. This codes for CASSQERARGNEQYF.

The V and J genes are TRBV28 and TRBJ2-5; D uncertain. The CDR3 extends over 11 amino acids. V shed 9 bases and J shed 1 base, with 6 bases lying between them. The germline gives CDR1 MDHEN, CDR2 SYDVKM. The CDR3, as DNA: TGTGCCAGTTCAGGCCAAGAGACCCAGTACTTC. Residues: CASSGQETQYF.

The CDR3 here is CASSRGTVNTEAFF. CDR3 sequence (DNA): TGTGCCAGCAGCCGCGGGACAGTAAACACTGAAGCTTTCTTT. The rearrangement joins TRBV6-5 to TRBJ1-1; 7 nucleotides agree with TRBD1. The V gene's germline CDR1 is MNHEY and CDR2 SVGAGI. This CDR3 has 14 amino acids. Trimming cost V 6 bases and J 2 bases; bases outside gene matches: 6.

The chain is built from TRBV2 and TRBJ2-7; D may be TRBD1 (6 bases). Trimming cost V 6 bases and J 4 bases, with 22 bases left between them. CDR3 size: 16 residues. Germline V gene data show CDR1 as SNHLY and CDR2 as FYNNEI. The CDR3 protein is CASSENGRGFLYEQYF. In nucleotides, the CDR3 is TGTGCCAGCAGCGAGAACGGCAGGGGTTTCTTGTACGAGCAGTACTTC.

A few counts support this clone. The J gene is TRBJ2-7, the V gene TRBV9; unclear D gene. The V gene's germline CDR1 is SGDLS and CDR2 YYNGEE. V was cut by 0 bases and J by 9 bases, with 10 bases left in between. The CDR3 spans 12 residues. CDR3 coding DNA: TGTGCCAGCAGCGTAGATCAAACAAGGCAGTACTTC. This encodes CASSVDQTRQYF.

This chain joins TRBV7-2 and TRBJ2-7; a possible D gene is TRBD2 (6 bases). CDR1 and CDR2 (germline): SGHTA, FQGNSA. V dropped 3 bases and J dropped 2 bases, with 14 bases sitting between them. The CDR3 runs 15 residues. CDR3 residues: CASSFPGTGTYEQYF. DNA of the CDR3: TGTGCCAGCAGCTTCCCCGGGACTGGCACCTACGAGCAGTACTTC.

The chain has TRBV4-3 and TRBJ2-3; 8 bases are shared with TRBD1. This CDR3 comprises 14 residues. Germline trimming cut 5 bases from V and 2 bases from J; bases unmatched to any gene: 3. Germline CDR1 reads LGHNA; CDR2 reads YSLEER. The CDR3 region has the DNA TGCGCCAGCAGCGGACAGGGCTACACAGATACGCAGTATTTT. Translated: CASSGQGYTDTQYF.

The rearrangement joins TRBV7-9 to TRBJ2-2; TRBD1 matches 7 bases. There are 15 residues in the CDR3. Germline loops: CDR1 SEHNR, CDR2 FQNEAQ (reference sequence). The J segment lost 5 bases and the V segment lost 5 bases, leaving 8 bases of the junction unmatched. In nucleotides, the CDR3 is TGTGCCAGCAGCCGAGGACAGGTGACAACCGGGGAGCTGTTTTTT. Amino acids: CASSRGQVTTGELFF.

This chain connects TRBV29-1 to TRBJ2-2; 8 bases are a match to TRBD2. This CDR3 is 15 amino acids long. The trim removed 7 bases at V and 4 bases at J, leaving 11 bases unmatched. Germline CDR1 SQVTM, CDR2 ANQGSEA. CDR3 DNA sequence: TGCAGCGCGCGAAGCGGGGGCCTTCGCACCGGGGAGCTGTTTTTT. Its translation: CSARSGGLRTGELFF.

This clone occurred a few times. This chain joins TRBV11-3 and TRBJ2-5, with TRBD1 identical over 8 bases. From germline, CDR1 is SGHNT and CDR2 YENEEA. The CDR3 is 15 residues long. V shed 5 bases and J 2 bases; nucleotides not matched to a gene: 7. CDR3 coding DNA: TGTGCCAGCAGCCACGGACAGGGCAGACAAGAGACCCAGTACTTC. It is translated as CASSHGQGRQETQYF.

Written as DNA, the CDR3 is TGCGCCAGCAGTGAGTTTCGGTATAGTACCTACAATGAGCAGTTCTTC. This translates into CASSEFRYSTYNEQFF. This sequence joins TRBV10-2 and TRBJ2-1; D not resolved. CDR3 length: 16 amino acids. V lost 1 base, J lost 2 bases, and 12 bases lay in between. Germline V lookup: CDR1 WSHSY, CDR2 SAAADI.

This rearrangement joins TRBV13 to TRBJ1-3, with 8 bases matching TRBD1. With V trimmed by 0 bases and J by 0 bases, 4 bases remained unmatched. The CDR3 runs to 17 residues. CDR1 is PRHDT and CDR2 is FYEKMQ in the germline V gene (reference sequence). CDR3 region: CASSLGPTGDSGNTIYF. In DNA form, the CDR3 reads TGTGCCAGCAGCTTAGGACCGACAGGGGACTCTGGAAACACCATATATTTT.